The 9 T cell receptor beta chains given below trace back to one sample, sequenced in a study of T cell responses to AZD1222 COVID-19 vaccine. Repertoires were generated with immunoSEQ multiplex PCR, while TCRdb's copy carries only in-frame clones and drops some. This sample has 75,000 to 100,000 clones, with approximately 90% found just once. This specimen consisted of peripheral blood, obtained on day 0 of AZD1222 vaccination. The receptors derive from an adult in good health.

This clone turned up a few times. This chain connects TRBV2 to TRBJ2-3; weak D call: TRBD2 (5 bases). V shed 3 bases and J shed 5 bases, with 12 bases lying between them. The V gene's germline CDR1 is SNHLY and CDR2 FYNNEI. The CDR3 loop spans 14 amino acids. The CDR3 nucleotides read TGTGCCAGCAGTGATTCGAGGGCGGGAGATACGCAGTATTTT. Translating it yields CASSDSRAGDTQYF.

The chain employs TRBV5-1 and TRBJ1-6; D is possibly TRBD1 (5 bases). The germline V gene has CDR1 SGHRS and CDR2 YFSETQ. The CDR3 runs 15 residues. V lost 6 bases and J lost 7, with 17 bases in between. As DNA, the CDR3 is TGCGCCAGCACCCCCTTTCCGGGGACGAATTCACCCCTCCACTTT. Translated, it gives CASTPFPGTNSPLHF.

The chain links TRBV9 to TRBJ2-1; no reliable D call. Per germline, CDR1 SGDLS and CDR2 YYNGEE. V was cut by 4 bases and J by 4 bases, with 15 bases left in between. This CDR3 contains 15 residues. CDR3 nucleotides: TGTGCCAGCAGCCCTCCCTCAATTGGGTACAATGAGCAGTTCTTC. It encodes CASSPPSIGYNEQFF. The whole variable domain, remainder taken from reference TRBV9 and TRBJ2-1, is DSGVTQTPKHLITATGQRVTLRCSPRSGDLSVYWYQQSLDQGLQFLIQYYNGEERAKGNILERFSAQQFPDLHSELNLSSLELGDSALYFCASSPPSIGYNEQFFGPGTRLTVL.

The rearrangement uses TRBV7-2 and TRBJ2-3, with D maybe TRBD1 (5 bases). V gave up 1 base and J gave up 8 bases, with 7 bases separating them. The CDR3 contains 12 residues. Germline CDR1 and CDR2: SGHTA and FQGNSA. CDR3: CASSLGGATQYF. CDR3 sequence (DNA): TGTGCCAGCAGCTTAGGGGGCGCTACGCAGTATTTT.

This chain joins TRBV5-5 and TRBJ2-2, with D possibly TRBD2 on 5 matching bases. Deletions cut 4 bases from V and 6 bases from J, with 16 bases between. In germline, CDR1 is SGHKS, CDR2 YYEKEE (reference sequence). This CDR3 has 15 amino acids. CDR3 in DNA: TGTGCCAGCAGCCGGGCGGGCAGTTTGGCCGGGGAGCTGTTTTTT. It specifies CASSRAGSLAGELFF.

The chain joins TRBV6-1 to TRBJ1-2; unclear D gene. The V gene lost 0 bases and the J gene lost 6 bases, with 11 bases spanning the gap. Germline CDR1 reads MNHNS; CDR2 reads SASEGT. CDR3 size: 14 residues. The CDR3 DNA follows: TGTGCCAGCAGTGAAGCAGGGCTTCCGGATGGCTACACCTTC. Its protein is CASSEAGLPDGYTF.

The rearrangement uses TRBV2 and TRBJ1-1, with unresolved D. Germline V CDR1 and CDR2: SNHLY, FYNNEI. CDR3 length: 11 amino acids. Trimming stripped 4 bases from V and 7 bases from J, with 7 bases between. The CDR3: CASSGGSEAFF. CDR3 DNA sequence: TGTGCCAGCAGTGGAGGGAGTGAAGCTTTCTTT.

The chain joins TRBV28 to TRBJ1-5, with 8 positions matching TRBD1. The germline CDR1 and CDR2 sequences are MDHEN and SYDVKM. The V segment lost 7 bases and the J segment 0 bases; nucleotides outside the gene matches: 5. The CDR3 loop spans 15 amino acids. The CDR3 bases are TGTGCCAGCAACAGGGGGTTCACTAGCAATCAGCCCCAGCATTTT. Protein sequence: CASNRGFTSNQPQHF.

The gene calls are TRBV5-4 and TRBJ1-2, with 8 bases matching TRBD1. The CDR3 contains 15 residues. V trimming: 6 bases; J trimming: 3 bases; junction bases outside the gene matches: 10. The germline V gene has CDR1 SGHNT and CDR2 YYREEE (reference sequence). The CDR3 DNA is TGTGCCAGCATCCGGGACAGGATCAGTGACTATGGCTACACCTTC. It is translated as CASIRDRISDYGYTF.